What follows describes a single TCR beta chain. Reasons for excluding patients were uncontrolled infection, other autoimmune disease, pregnancy or lactation. This sample was taken from a study of T cells in Graves' hyperthyroidism and ophthalmopathy. CDR3 length equals 14 residues. Germline-derived CDR1 and CDR2 are MNHEY and SMNVEV (reference sequence). Trimming removed 5 bases from V and 5 bases from J, with 16 bases in between. RNA transcripts were the template for amplifying TCR beta CDR3 regions. HTBI primers were used for first-round RT-PCR of the TCR CDR3. TCRdb re-analysed the multiplex PCR reads in MiXCR, keeping a single row per CDR3 protein. This repertoire shows 500,000 to 650,000 distinct CDR3 sequences, 15% to 20% found once; its top ten account for approximately 15%.

The genes are TRBV27 and TRBJ2-7; D perhaps matches TRBD1 (6 bases). The sequenced sample consisted of blood. This receptor was taken from a woman between 18 and 30 years old with Graves' ophthalmopathy. CDR3 coding DNA: TGTGCCAGCAGTCCGACCACACAGGGCCACGAGCAGTACTTC. Translation gives CASSPTTQGHEQYF.